Here is one T cell receptor beta chain with its context. Its specificity is not known. This sample is part of a study of cytomegalovirus exposure and HLA in healthy donors. At the level of the study: From donors who were HLA-typed, an early data release held 80 million to 85 million unique TCRs. Broader study findings: Several V segments, TRBV6-2 and TRBV6-3 among them, could not be told apart and were dropped. Rates of TCR association differed by HLA locus in a later analysis, with DRB1 highest and HLA-C lowest.

PCR employed 60 Vbeta and 13 Jbeta primers. Produced via immunoSEQ multiplex PCR; TCRdb's table is partial and in-frame only. The data contain some 110,000 clones, roughly 66% of them singletons. V lost 6 bases and J lost 7; bases outside the gene matches: 8. This CDR3 region has 14 residues. CDR1 is MNHEY, CDR2 SMNVEV, per germline (reference sequence). This sequence was found in a man in his sixties in good health and CMV-seropositive. The chain recombines TRBV27 with TRBJ1-5, with TRBD1 matching over 8 bases. The specimen was PBMCs. This CDR3 is CASSIDRGGQPQHF. The CDR3, as DNA: TGTGCCAGCAGCATTGACAGGGGAGGACAGCCCCAGCATTTT.